A single sample gave rise to the 10 T cell receptor beta chains below, sequenced in a study of T cell repertoires in cytomegalovirus infection. TCRdb recomputed calls from the reads with MiXCR, one row per CDR3 protein. The table includes about 37,000 distinct CDR3 sequences, around half detected once. Their antigens are not known. The specimen was CD8+ T cells from cultured PBMCs, collected from culture after CMV antigen stimulation. The source of these receptors is a human donor in good health (CMV status not recorded). Some clones in this sample may be carry-over from other donors' samples.

This clonotype turned up a few times. The rearrangement uses TRBV6-1 and TRBJ2-7; no clear D gene. Germline CDR1 reads MNHNS; CDR2 reads SASEGT. The V and J ends lost 6 bases and 0 bases respectively, with 12 bases between them. This CDR3 has 14 residues. The CDR3 sequence is CASRPPWGSYEQYF. The CDR3, as DNA: TGTGCCAGCAGACCCCCGTGGGGCTCCTACGAGCAGTACTTC.

This clonotype was observed a few times. The gene calls are TRBV28 and TRBJ1-2, with a tentative D call TRBD1 (5 bases). Germline values: CDR1 MDHEN, CDR2 SYDVKM. V was trimmed by 1 base and J by 4 bases, leaving 13 bases between them. The CDR3 has 15 residues. This CDR3 reads CASSLSSGGGYGYTF. CDR3 nucleotide sequence: TGTGCCAGCAGTTTATCATCAGGCGGGGGCTATGGCTACACCTTC.

This chain links TRBV6-5 with TRBJ2-3, with D unresolved. V was clipped by 10 bases and J by 8 bases, with 13 bases between them. The CDR3 contains 11 residues. Germline-derived CDR1 and CDR2 are MNHEY and SVGAGI. CDR3 nucleotides: TGTGCCACCCACGCTGGGCTTACGCAGTATTTT. It yields the protein CATHAGLTQYF.

This clonotype was seen only a few times. This chain uses TRBV7-2 with TRBJ2-1, with 7 positions matching TRBD2. Germline V gene sequence: CDR1 SGHTA, CDR2 FQGNSA. The length of the CDR3 is 16 residues. After removal of 3 bases from V and 0 bases from J, the junction contained 5 bases not matched to a gene. Written as DNA, the CDR3 is TGTGCCAGCAGCTTGCAGGCGGGGGACTCCTACAATGAGCAGTTCTTC. Its translation: CASSLQAGDSYNEQFF.

This clonotype was recorded a few times. This chain joins TRBV6-1 and TRBJ2-1, with 7 bases fitting TRBD1. The CDR3 consists of 16 residues. Unmatched junction bases numbered 14, after V lost 7 bases and J lost 5 bases. Germline CDR1 is MNHNS and CDR2 is SASEGT. CDR3 DNA sequence: TGTGCCAGCACCAGATTGAACAGGGGCCGTAACAATGAGCAGTTCTTC. Residues: CASTRLNRGRNNEQFF.

This chain connects TRBV11-1 to TRBJ2-3; TRBD2 is a possible D gene (5 bases). The CDR3 runs 16 residues. V was trimmed by 2 bases and J by 6 bases, leaving 18 bases between them. Germline values: CDR1 SGHAT, CDR2 FQDESV (reference sequence). The CDR3 sequence is CASSLFREGNEDTQYF. The CDR3 DNA reads as TGTGCCAGCAGCTTATTCCGGGAAGGGAACGAGGATACGCAGTATTTT. Supplemented by reference TRBV11-1 and TRBJ2-3, the full variable domain reads EAEVAQSPRYKITEKSQAVAFWCDPISGHATLYWYRQILGQGPELLVQFQDESVVDDSQLPKDRFSAERLKGVDSTLKIQPAELGDSAMYLCASSLFREGNEDTQYFGPGTRLTVL.

The chain recombines TRBV6-5 with TRBJ2-3; 12 bases match TRBD2. This CDR3 has 16 residues. V gave up 4 bases and J gave up 2 bases; unmatched junction bases: 4. CDR1 is MNHEY, CDR2 SVGAGI, per germline. CDR3 DNA sequence: TGTGCCAGCAGTTTGACTAGCGGGGGAATCACAGATACGCAGTATTTT. Its protein is CASSLTSGGITDTQYF.

In this sample, this clonotype turned up many times. This chain joins TRBV7-6 and TRBJ2-7, with a possible D match to TRBD1 (5 bases). Trimming took off 2 bases at V and 1 base at J, with 12 bases between the two ends. CDR1 and CDR2 from the germline V gene are SGHVS and FNYEAQ. The CDR3 runs 15 residues. This chain's CDR3 is CASSLYQGRSYEQYF. CDR3 coding DNA: TGTGCCAGCAGCTTATATCAGGGAAGGTCCTACGAGCAGTACTTC.

This clonotype has just one count. This chain connects TRBV11-1 to TRBJ2-3, with D unclear. Trimming removed 0 bases from V and 1 base from J, with 2 bases in between. CDR1 is SGHAT and CDR2 is FQDESV in the germline V gene (reference sequence). This CDR3 comprises 13 residues. The CDR3 nucleotides are TGTGCCAGCAGCTTAGCGGGCACAGATACGCAGTATTTT. It translates to CASSLAGTDTQYF.

The DNA for the CDR3 is TGTGCCAGCAGCCTAGGGGGCGGGACCAACAATGAGCAGTTCTTC. Its translation is CASSLGGGTNNEQFF. The V call is TRBV7-9, the J call TRBJ2-1; D is possibly TRBD1 (7 bases). The CDR3 totals 15 residues. The V end was cut by 5 bases, the J end by 5 bases, with 16 bases between. Germline-derived CDR1 and CDR2 are SEHNR and FQNEAQ (reference sequence).